This paragraph reports one T cell receptor beta chain. The data belong to a study of blood T cell repertoires in COVID-19. About the research overall: Acute and convalescent COVID-19 specimens originated in the United States, Italy and Spain. From T cells, B-cell-depleted T cells, or PBMCs came the material, which was cDNA or gDNA.

This CDR3 spans 18 amino acids. V was clipped by 3 bases and J by 4 bases; unmatched bases: 15. Germline V gene data show CDR1 as MDHEN and CDR2 as SYDVKM. Original analysis: Amplification with reference gene primers provided the estimates of nucleated cell counts. TCRdb's table, derived via immunoSEQ multiplex PCR, lists solely in-frame clones and lacks some. The V and J calls and clone size were taken over from that table, and D and trimming were inferred from the DNA. The sample holds 200,000 to 300,000 clones, around 87% seen once. What was sequenced was peripheral blood. The chain combines TRBV28 with TRBJ2-5; 9 nucleotides match TRBD2. The TCR sequence derives from a woman aged 50 to 60 with acute or convalescent COVID-19. CDR3 loop: CASSLFSGSPAGGETQYF. The CDR3 DNA reads as TGTGCCAGCAGTTTGTTCTCGGGGTCGCCAGCGGGAGGAGAGACCCAGTACTTC.